Listed here are 22 T cell receptor beta chains from one sample, sequenced in a study of OX40 agonist ivuxolimab in advanced cancers. Using immunoSEQ multiplex PCR, the repertoire was profiled, and TCRdb retains in-frame clones only, with some absent. The data show approximately 15,000 clones, with around 81% seen just once and 12% held by the top ten. The sequences come from CD4+ or CD8+ T cells sorted from blood, collected in a trial of the OX40 agonist ivuxolimab. These receptor sequences come from an adult with an advanced solid tumor such as melanoma, head and neck, liver or kidney cancer.

J is TRBJ1-2 and V is TRBV5-5; the D gene is possibly TRBD1 (5 bases). The V and J ends lost 3 bases and 1 base respectively, with 13 bases between them. Germline lookup yields CDR1 SGHKS and CDR2 YYEKEE (reference sequence). The CDR3 consists of 15 residues. The CDR3 region has the DNA TGTGCCAGCAGCTCCGCACGGGGCCTTAACTATGGCTACACCTTC. Translation gives CASSSARGLNYGYTF.

This chain joins TRBV29-1 and TRBJ2-1; 8 positions agree with TRBD2. V trimming: 3 bases; J trimming: 8 bases; junction bases outside the gene matches: 9. Germline CDR1 reads SQVTM; CDR2 reads ANQGSEA. CDR3 length: 14 amino acids. Written as DNA, the CDR3 is TGCAGCGTTGAGGCGGGACTAGTAGGTTATGAGCAGTTCTTC. This sequence encodes CSVEAGLVGYEQFF.

V is TRBV10-3 and J is TRBJ2-1; 13 nucleotides line up with TRBD2. Germline CDR1 reads ENHRY; CDR2 reads SYGVKD. The CDR3 totals 17 residues. The trim removed 10 bases at V and 0 bases at J, leaving 9 bases unmatched. CDR3 in DNA: TGTGCCACCAAGGGACTAGCGGGGACGAGCTCCTACAATGAGCAGTTCTTC. Its translation is CATKGLAGTSSYNEQFF.

The chain is built from TRBV27 and TRBJ2-2, with D possibly being TRBD1 or TRBD2 (5 bases each). Germline assignment: CDR1 MNHEY and CDR2 SMNVEV (reference sequence). This CDR3 region has 15 residues. V lost 3 bases to trimming and J lost 6 bases, with 14 bases between them. In DNA, the CDR3 is TGTGCCAGCAGTTTTTTCGGGGCACGGGCCGGGGAGCTGTTTTTT. This gives the protein CASSFFGARAGELFF.

This chain uses TRBV7-9 with TRBJ2-1; no reliable D call. The V gene lost 3 bases and the J gene lost 8 bases, with 17 bases spanning the gap. CDR1 is SEHNR, CDR2 FQNEAQ, per germline (reference sequence). The CDR3 extends over 15 amino acids. CDR3 bases: TGTGCCAGCAGCTTCCCCAGGCCCGCCCTGGATGAGCAGTTCTTC. This gives the protein CASSFPRPALDEQFF.

The chain joins TRBV18 to TRBJ2-5; D is possibly TRBD2 (6 bases). V lost 0 bases and J lost 1, with 12 bases in between. CDR3 size: 16 residues. Germline CDR1 reads KGHSH; CDR2 reads LQKENI. The CDR3 is CASSPPAGRPQETQYF. The CDR3 DNA reads TGTGCCAGCTCACCACCCGCAGGGAGGCCCCAAGAGACCCAGTACTTC.

The genes are TRBV30 and TRBJ2-7, with 8 bases matching TRBD1. The CDR3 covers 14 residues. J was trimmed by 3 bases and V by 4 bases; bases with no gene match: 8. CDR1 is GTSNPN and CDR2 is SVGIG in the germline V gene (reference sequence). CDR3 DNA sequence: TGTGCCTGGACCCACGCAGGGGGCTACTACGAGCAGTACTTC. Amino acid sequence: CAWTHAGGYYEQYF.

This clone was observed a single time. The J gene is TRBJ2-3, the V gene TRBV27; D unclear. The germline V gene encodes CDR1 MNHEY and CDR2 SMNVEV (reference sequence). The V and J ends lost 1 base and 0 bases respectively, with 5 bases between them. The CDR3 totals 14 residues. This chain's CDR3 is CASSLWASTDTQYF. CDR3 coding DNA: TGTGCCAGCAGTTTATGGGCCAGCACAGATACGCAGTATTTT.

The chain couples TRBV2 to TRBJ2-1; no reliable D call. Trimming stripped 4 bases from V and 0 bases from J, with 10 bases between. The CDR3 length is 15 residues. The germline V gene encodes CDR1 SNHLY and CDR2 FYNNEI. CDR3 coding DNA: TGTGCCAGCAGTGGATTGGTGGACTCCTACAATGAGCAGTTCTTC. The encoded protein is CASSGLVDSYNEQFF.

As regards this clone: One end of the junction is discordant with germline, which a read error may explain. J is TRBJ2-6 and V is TRBV5-5; D is possibly TRBD1 (6 bases). The CDR3 has 16 residues. CDR1 is SGHKS and CDR2 is YYEKEE in the germline V gene (reference sequence). The CDR3 sequence: CASSQETGSGANVLTF. CDR3 DNA: TGCGCCAGCAGCCAAGAGACAGGAAGCGGGGCCAACGTCCTGACTTTC.

The chain couples TRBV9 to TRBJ2-5; 7 bases fit TRBD1. Germline V lookup: CDR1 SGDLS, CDR2 YYNGEE. The CDR3 is made up of 15 amino acids. Trimming cost V 0 bases and J 0 bases; bases outside gene matches: 2. Here the CDR3 DNA reads TGTGCCAGCAGCGTAGAGGGGGCCAACCAAGAGACCCAGTACTTC. Protein product: CASSVEGANQETQYF. The full variable domain, completed using reference TRBV9 and TRBJ2-5, is DSGVTQTPKHLITATGQRVTLRCSPRSGDLSVYWYQQSLDQGLQFLIQYYNGEERAKGNILERFSAQQFPDLHSELNLSSLELGDSALYFCASSVEGANQETQYFGPGTRLLVL.

The J gene is TRBJ2-3, the V gene TRBV9; 9 bases line up with TRBD2. Trimming at V came to 0 bases and at J to 3 bases, leaving 8 bases not matched to a gene. The CDR3 loop spans 17 amino acids. CDR1 SGDLS and CDR2 YYNGEE come from the germline V gene. CDR3 in DNA: TGTGCCAGCAGCGTAGCTGGTAGCGGGAGTAGGACAGATACGCAGTATTTT. As protein: CASSVAGSGSRTDTQYF. The full variable domain, its missing parts supplied by reference TRBV9 and TRBJ2-3, is DSGVTQTPKHLITATGQRVTLRCSPRSGDLSVYWYQQSLDQGLQFLIQYYNGEERAKGNILERFSAQQFPDLHSELNLSSLELGDSALYFCASSVAGSGSRTDTQYFGPGTRLTVL.

In its sample, this clone was seen once. This chain joins TRBV4-1 and TRBJ1-2; 12 bases align to TRBD1. The V and J ends lost 8 bases and 4 bases, in that order; junction bases with no gene match: 20. CDR3 length: 19 residues. From germline, CDR1 is MGHRA and CDR2 YSYEKL. The CDR3 DNA sequence: TGCGCCAGCCCGAAACCCGGGACAGGGGGCATGAGGACGATCTATGGCTACACCTTC. It codes for CASPKPGTGGMRTIYGYTF.

The chain uses TRBV7-9 and TRBJ2-1, with TRBD1 matching 8 bases. The CDR3 spans 16 residues. The germline V gene encodes CDR1 SEHNR and CDR2 FQNEAQ (reference sequence). With V trimmed by 4 bases and J by 8 bases, 13 bases remained unmatched. The CDR3 loop is CASSSRQGLQVHEQFF. The CDR3 coding sequence is TGTGCCAGCAGCTCCAGACAGGGGTTACAAGTCCATGAGCAGTTCTTC.

The J gene is TRBJ1-1, the V gene TRBV27; 9 bases are a match to TRBD1. This CDR3 is built from 16 residues. Germline CDR1 and CDR2: MNHEY and SMNVEV (reference sequence). Losses at the gene ends were 5 bases for V and 0 bases for J; bases not matched to a gene: 7. The CDR3 spells CASSLRQGDMNTEAFF. The CDR3 DNA reads as TGTGCCAGCAGTCTCCGACAGGGGGATATGAACACTGAAGCTTTCTTT.

The chain employs TRBV6-4 and TRBJ2-2; D uncertain. The CDR3 totals 12 residues. Germline CDR1 reads MRHNA; CDR2 reads SNTAGT. V lost 3 bases to trimming and J lost 4 bases, with 3 bases between them. The CDR3 DNA is TGTGCCAGCAGTGAGGGCACCGGGGAGCTGTTTTTT. Translating gives CASSEGTGELFF.

By share, this clone ranks as medium-sized. The chain couples TRBV7-9 to TRBJ2-7; D might be TRBD1 or TRBD2, each matching 6 bases. This CDR3 has 16 amino acids. Germline assignment: CDR1 SEHNR and CDR2 FQNEAQ (reference sequence). The V end was cut by 5 bases, the J end by 7 bases, with 24 bases between. The CDR3 sequence: CASSHPFTGARKEQYF. The CDR3 coding sequence is TGTGCCAGCAGCCATCCTTTTACGGGGGCGAGGAAGGAGCAGTACTTC.

The V call is TRBV11-3, the J call TRBJ2-1, with 7 bases identical to TRBD2. Trimming at V came to 5 bases and at J to 12 bases, leaving 10 bases not matched to a gene. CDR1 and CDR2 from the germline V gene are SGHNT and YENEEA. The CDR3 length is 13 residues. The CDR3 DNA is TGTGCCAGCAGCCCCAGAGGGAGGGCCGGGCAGTTCTTC. Residues: CASSPRGRAGQFF.

The chain uses TRBV9 and TRBJ1-3; weak D call: TRBD1 (5 bases). Germline V gives CDR1 SGDLS, CDR2 YYNGEE. The CDR3 covers 13 residues. Trimming removed 3 bases from V and 4 bases from J, with 8 bases in between. CDR3 DNA: TGTGCCAGCAGCGAGGGGTACGGAAACACCATATATTTT. Residues: CASSEGYGNTIYF.

This clone occurred a few times. This chain joins TRBV28 and TRBJ2-7, with a tentative D call TRBD2 (5 bases). In germline, CDR1 is MDHEN, CDR2 SYDVKM. Trimming took off 1 base at V and 3 bases at J, with 10 bases between the two ends. This CDR3 contains 14 residues. CDR3 region: CASSLFGERYEQYF. The CDR3 region has the DNA TGTGCCAGCAGTTTATTCGGGGAGCGCTACGAGCAGTACTTC.

The rearrangement links TRBV13 to TRBJ2-7; D could derive from TRBD1 or TRBD2 (6 bases each). Germline V gene data show CDR1 as PRHDT and CDR2 as FYEKMQ (reference sequence). The CDR3 is 13 residues long. Trimming pared 5 bases from V and 4 bases from J, leaving 12 bases between. CDR3 sequence reads: CASSTLGGYEQYF. The CDR3 coding sequence is TGTGCCAGCAGCACACTAGGGGGGTACGAGCAGTACTTC. Looking up the rest from reference TRBV13 and TRBJ2-7 gives the full variable domain: AAGVIQSPRHLIKEKRETATLKCYPIPRHDTVYWYQQGPGQDPQFLISFYEKMQSDKGSIPDRFSAQQFSDYHSELNMSSLELGDSALYFCASSTLGGYEQYFGPGTRLTVT.

The chain joins TRBV7-9 to TRBJ2-3; D is undetermined. Germline V CDR1 and CDR2: SEHNR, FQNEAQ (reference sequence). Trimming removed 4 bases at V and 5 bases at J, with 13 bases between. The CDR3 spans 14 residues. In DNA form, the CDR3 reads TGTGCCAGCAGCTCGACGACCCGTGGAGATACGCAGTATTTT. Its translation is CASSSTTRGDTQYF.